This T cell receptor (beta chain) was profiled in a study of blood T cell repertoires in COVID-19. As for the study in general: The study drew acute and convalescent COVID-19 samples from the United States, Italy and Spain. In each case, the material was cDNA or gDNA derived from T cells, B-cell-depleted T cells, or PBMCs.

Per the authors' pipeline: Estimation of nucleated cell counts relied on the amplification of reference gene primers. Sequencing used immunoSEQ multiplex PCR; TCRdb keeps in-frame clones, though not all of them. The V and J calls and clone size were taken over from that table, and D and trimming were inferred from the DNA. In the table there are over 40,000 clones, nearly 85% of which are singletons. This clone was seen only once. This CDR3 region has 16 residues. Unmatched junction bases numbered 10, after V lost 4 bases and J lost 4 bases. From germline, CDR1 is SNHLY and CDR2 FYNNEI. The receptor was derived from a man in his forties or fifties with acute or convalescent COVID-19. Sequencing input: peripheral blood. The chain links TRBV2 to TRBJ2-3; 8 bases match TRBD2. The CDR3 region has the DNA TGTGCCAGCAGTGTTTGGGCGGGAGGTTTGGCAGATACGCAGTATTTT. It translates to CASSVWAGGLADTQYF.